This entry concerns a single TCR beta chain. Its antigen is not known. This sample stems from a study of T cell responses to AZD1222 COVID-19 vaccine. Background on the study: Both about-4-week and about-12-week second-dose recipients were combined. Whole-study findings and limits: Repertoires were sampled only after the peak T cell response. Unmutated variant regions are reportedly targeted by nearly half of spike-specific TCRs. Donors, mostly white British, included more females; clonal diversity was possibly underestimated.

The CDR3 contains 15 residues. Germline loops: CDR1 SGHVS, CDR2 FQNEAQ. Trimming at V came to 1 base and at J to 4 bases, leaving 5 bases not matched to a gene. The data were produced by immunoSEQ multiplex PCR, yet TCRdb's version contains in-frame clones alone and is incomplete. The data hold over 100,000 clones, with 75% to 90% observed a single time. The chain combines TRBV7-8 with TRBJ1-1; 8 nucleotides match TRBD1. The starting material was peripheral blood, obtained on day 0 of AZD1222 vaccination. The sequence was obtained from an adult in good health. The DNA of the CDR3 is TGTGCCAGCAGCTTAGGGACAGGGCGGGTCACTGAAGCTTTCTTT. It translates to CASSLGTGRVTEAFF. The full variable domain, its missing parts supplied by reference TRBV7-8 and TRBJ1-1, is GAGVSQSPRYKVAKRGQDVALRCDPISGHVSLFWYQQALGQGPEFLTYFQNEAQLDKSGLPSDRFFAERPEGSVSTLKIQRTQQEDSAVYLCASSLGTGRVTEAFFGQGTRLTVV.